This TCR beta chain was recovered during a study of PD-1 blockade in classical Hodgkin lymphoma. Noted time point: cycle 4 day 1 (C4D1), after six to seven weeks of nivolumab. Each patient experienced a relapse that followed autologous stem cell transplantation, and brentuximab vedotin exposure varied. Clones were read by immunoSEQ multiplex PCR, and TCRdb kept only the in-frame ones, dropping some. The table lists tens of thousands of clones, around 83% of them singletons. This CDR3 comprises 13 residues. V was cut by 8 bases and J by 2 bases, with 9 bases left in between. CDR1 SNHLY and CDR2 FYNNEI come from the germline V gene.

Sequenced material: peripheral blood mononuclear cells (PBMCs), taken before the fourth cycle of nivolumab. This rearrangement joins TRBV2 to TRBJ1-4; tentatively, D is TRBD1 (6 bases). The receptor comes from a human donor with classical Hodgkin lymphoma. CDR3 in amino acids: CASSGQTNEKLFF. The CDR3 DNA sequence: TGTGCCAGCTCCGGACAGACTAATGAAAAACTGTTTTTT.